This T cell receptor (beta chain) came from a study of identical twins. All donors comprised healthy Caucasians. Findings of the study overall: Analyses of zero insertions could, in part, be confounded by invariant MAIT and iNKT cells. The more abundant beta clonotypes in cord blood had fewer insertions, and memory repertoires did not show this.

About this clonotype: Its antigen remains unidentified.

cDNA carried unique molecular identifiers, and a universal primer site was added by template switching. MiXCR, applied by TCRdb to the 5' RACE reads, yields one record per CDR3 protein. The data contain about 490,000 distinct CDR3 sequences, roughly 15% of them singletons. The CDR3 runs to 17 residues. Germline V gives CDR1 SGHTA, CDR2 FQGNSA. Germline trimming cut 6 bases from V and 0 bases from J; bases unmatched to any gene: 10. This same sample was also taken into another study, of yellow fever vaccine responses in identical twins.

The rearrangement joins TRBV7-2 to TRBJ2-3; 9 bases are a match to TRBD2. The receptor comes from a woman under 30 in good health. Sequencing used CD4+ T cells sorted from blood. The CDR3 protein is CASSIKGAGGSTDTQYF. The CDR3 nucleotides read TGTGCCAGCAGTATAAAGGGAGCGGGGGGTAGCACAGATACGCAGTATTTT.